What follows describes a single TCR beta chain. Its antigen is as yet unknown. Mismatch with germline at one junction end may stem from a read error. This sample is part of a study of chemoradiotherapy in HPV16-positive cancers. About the study: A couple of HPV16-positive patients' cells yielded candidate HPV-specific clones and common motifs. Findings and limits, study-wide: Non-HPV-specific T cells did not expand in tumors during treatment, whereas candidate HPV-specific clones and E7-related motifs did. Better recurrence-free survival went with HPV-responsive T-cell expansion in HPV16-positive patients.

Assay used: immunoSEQ multiplex PCR; TCRdb lists only in-frame clones, some missing. The repertoire consists of about 7,000 clones, with roughly nine tenths occurring once and the leading ten covering roughly 2.5%. Samples were taken several times over chemoradiotherapy. Germline V lookup: CDR1 SSHAT, CDR2 FNYEAQ (reference sequence). The CDR3 has 15 residues. The sequenced sample was tumor tissue, obtained from a patient who underwent chemoradiotherapy. The clonotype originates from a human donor with HPV-associated anogenital cancer. The chain links TRBV7-7 to TRBJ2-3; D may be TRBD2 (5 bases). The CDR3 DNA sequence: TGTGCTAGCAGCTTATCCCCGGGAACCACAGATACGCAGTATTTT. Encoded protein: CASSLSPGTTDTQYF.